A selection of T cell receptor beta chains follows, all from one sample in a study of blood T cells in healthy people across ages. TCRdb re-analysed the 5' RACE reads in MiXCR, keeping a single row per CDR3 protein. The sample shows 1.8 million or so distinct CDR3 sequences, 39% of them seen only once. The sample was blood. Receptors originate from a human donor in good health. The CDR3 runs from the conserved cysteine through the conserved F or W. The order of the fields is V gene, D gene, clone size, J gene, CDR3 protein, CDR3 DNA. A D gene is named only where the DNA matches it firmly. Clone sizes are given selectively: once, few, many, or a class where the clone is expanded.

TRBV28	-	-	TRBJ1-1	CASSLGTASRAFF	TGTGCCAGCAGTTTAGGGACCGCCTCCCGGGCTTTCTTT
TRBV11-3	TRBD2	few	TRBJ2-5	CASSQEGQRGPRETQYF	TGTGCCAGCAGCCAAGAGGGCCAGCGGGGGCCGCGGGAGACCCAGTACTTC
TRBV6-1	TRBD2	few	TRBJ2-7	CASRSLAGLVAYEQYF	TGTGCCAGCAGATCCTTAGCGGGTCTGGTCGCCTACGAGCAGTACTTC
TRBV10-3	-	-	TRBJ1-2	CAIYNPNYGYTF	TGTGCCATCTATAACCCCAACTATGGCTACACCTTC
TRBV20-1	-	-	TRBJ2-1	CSARESPSPYNEQFF	TGCAGTGCTAGAGAAAGCCCCTCCCCCTACAATGAGCAGTTCTTC
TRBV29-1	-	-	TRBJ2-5	CSAGEQTEGETQYF	TGCAGCGCTGGAGAACAGACAGAGGGGGAGACCCAGTACTTC
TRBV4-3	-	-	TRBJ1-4	CASSHRARNEKLFF	TGCGCCAGCAGCCACCGAGCCAGGAATGAAAAACTGTTTTTT
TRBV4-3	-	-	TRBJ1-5	CASSQDYRSQPQHF	TGCGCCAGCAGCCAAGACTACCGGTCTCAGCCCCAGCATTTT
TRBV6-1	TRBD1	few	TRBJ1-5	CASRQQGAGNQPQHF	TGTGCCAGCAGGCAACAGGGGGCTGGTAATCAGCCCCAGCATTTT
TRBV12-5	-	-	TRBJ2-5	CASGYGSSGFGETQYF	TGTGCTAGTGGTTACGGTAGCTCGGGGTTTGGGGAGACCCAGTACTTC
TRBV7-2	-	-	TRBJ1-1	CASSLAKLNTEAFF	TGTGCCAGCAGCCTAGCAAAACTGAACACTGAAGCTTTCTTT
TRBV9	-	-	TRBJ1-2	CPSSVIQGNYGYTF	TGTCCCAGCAGCGTAATACAGGGTAATTATGGCTACACCTTC
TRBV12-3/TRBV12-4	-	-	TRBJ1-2	CASSLSSRAGGYTF	TGTGCCAGCAGTTTAAGTAGCAGGGCGGGCGGCTACACCTTC
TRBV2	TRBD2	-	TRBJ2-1	CASRTGTSVNEQFF	TGTGCCAGCAGGACCGGGACTAGCGTCAATGAGCAGTTCTTC
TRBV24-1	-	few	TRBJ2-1	CATSDVPSSYNEQFF	TGTGCCACCAGTGATGTACCAAGCTCCTACAATGAGCAGTTCTTC
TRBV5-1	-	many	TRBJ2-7	CASSLNSAYEQYF	TGTGCCAGCAGTTTGAACAGTGCCTACGAGCAGTACTTC
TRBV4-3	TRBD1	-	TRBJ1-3	CASSQDREGAVGSTIYF	TGCGCCAGCAGCCAAGATCGGGAGGGGGCGGTTGGAAGCACCATATATTTT
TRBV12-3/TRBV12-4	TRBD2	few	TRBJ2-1	CASSLIAGGVDEQFF	TGTGCCAGCAGTTTAATAGCGGGGGGCGTCGATGAGCAGTTCTTC
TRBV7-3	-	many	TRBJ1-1	CASSLGGPTEAFF	TGTGCCAGCAGCCTCGGGGGGCCAACTGAAGCTTTCTTT
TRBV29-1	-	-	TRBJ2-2	CSVAATANTGELFF	TGCAGCGTTGCAGCGACAGCCAACACCGGGGAGCTGTTTTTT
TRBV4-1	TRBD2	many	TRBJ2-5	CASSQRGTSATPQETQYF	TGCGCCAGCAGCCAACGAGGGACTAGCGCCACTCCCCAAGAGACCCAGTACTTC
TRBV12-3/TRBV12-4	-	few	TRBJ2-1	CASSFSLRASSYNEQFF	TGTGCCAGCAGTTTCTCATTGCGGGCGAGCTCCTACAATGAGCAGTTCTTC
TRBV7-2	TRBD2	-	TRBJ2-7	CASSSYPSGVYEQYF	TGTGCCAGCAGCTCTTACCCTAGCGGGGTATACGAGCAGTACTTC
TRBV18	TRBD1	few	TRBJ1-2	CASSPRGQGTDYGYTF	TGTGCCAGCTCACCACGGGGACAGGGAACCGATTATGGCTACACCTTC
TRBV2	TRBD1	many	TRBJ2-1	CASSEGGGGSYNEQFF	TGTGCCAGCAGTGAAGGAGGGGGCGGCTCCTACAATGAGCAGTTCTTC
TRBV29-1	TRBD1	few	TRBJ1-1	CSARTGLTEAFF	TGCAGCGCCCGGACAGGATTAACTGAAGCTTTCTTT